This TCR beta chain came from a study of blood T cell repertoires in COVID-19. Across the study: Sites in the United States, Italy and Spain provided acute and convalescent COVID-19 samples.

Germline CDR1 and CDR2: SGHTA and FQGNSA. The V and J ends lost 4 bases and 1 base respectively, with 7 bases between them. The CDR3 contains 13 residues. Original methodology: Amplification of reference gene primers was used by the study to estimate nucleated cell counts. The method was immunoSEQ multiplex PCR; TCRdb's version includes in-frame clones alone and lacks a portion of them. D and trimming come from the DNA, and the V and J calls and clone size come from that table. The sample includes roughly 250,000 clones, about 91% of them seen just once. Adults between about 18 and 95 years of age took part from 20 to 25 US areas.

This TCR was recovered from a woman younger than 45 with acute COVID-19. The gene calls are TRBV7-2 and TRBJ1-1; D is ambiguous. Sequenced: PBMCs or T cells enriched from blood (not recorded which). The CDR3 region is CASSSPGNTEAFF. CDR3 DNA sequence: TGTGCCAGCAGCTCACCAGGGAACACTGAAGCTTTCTTT.